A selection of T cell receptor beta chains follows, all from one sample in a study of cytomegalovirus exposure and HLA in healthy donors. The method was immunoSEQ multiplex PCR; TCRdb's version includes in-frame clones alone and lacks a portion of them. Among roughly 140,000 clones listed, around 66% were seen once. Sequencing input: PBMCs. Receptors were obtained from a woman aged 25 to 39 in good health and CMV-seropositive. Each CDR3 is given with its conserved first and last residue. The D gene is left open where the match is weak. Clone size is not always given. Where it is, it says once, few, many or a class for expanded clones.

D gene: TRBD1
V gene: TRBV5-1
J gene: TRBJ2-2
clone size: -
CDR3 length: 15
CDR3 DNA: TGCGCCAGCAGCTTGCTTCGACAGGGAGCCGGGGAGCTGTTTTTT
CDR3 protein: CASSLLRQGAGELFF

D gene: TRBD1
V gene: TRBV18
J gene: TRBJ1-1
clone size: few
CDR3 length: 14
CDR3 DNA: TGTGCCAGCTCACCTCGGGACAGAAGTACTGAAGCTTTCTTT
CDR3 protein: CASSPRDRSTEAFF

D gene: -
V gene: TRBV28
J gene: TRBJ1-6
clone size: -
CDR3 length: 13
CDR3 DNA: TGTGCCAGCAGCCCTCCTTACAGGTCGCCCCTCCACTTT
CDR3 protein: CASSPPYRSPLHF

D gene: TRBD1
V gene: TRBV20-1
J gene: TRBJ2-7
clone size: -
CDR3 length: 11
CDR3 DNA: TGCAGTGCTCAGGGGGCGGGCGAGCAGTACTTC
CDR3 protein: CSAQGAGEQYF

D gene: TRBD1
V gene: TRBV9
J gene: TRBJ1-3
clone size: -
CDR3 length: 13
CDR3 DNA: TGTGCCAGCAGCGTGGGACAGGAGTACACCATATATTTT
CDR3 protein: CASSVGQEYTIYF

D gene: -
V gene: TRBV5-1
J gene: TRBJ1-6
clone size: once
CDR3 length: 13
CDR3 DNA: TGCGCCAGCAGAGACATTGATAATTCACCCCTCCACTTT
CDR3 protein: CASRDIDNSPLHF

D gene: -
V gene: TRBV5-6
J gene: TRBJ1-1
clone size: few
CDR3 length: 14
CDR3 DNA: TGTGCCAGCAGTTTATTCGACAGGAACACTGAAGCTTTCTTT
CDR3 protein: CASSLFDRNTEAFF

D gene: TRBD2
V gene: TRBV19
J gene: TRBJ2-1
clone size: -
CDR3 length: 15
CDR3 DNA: TGTGCCAGTAGTTGGGGTAGCGGGAGAGGAGACGAGCAGTTCTTC
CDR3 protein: CASSWGSGRGDEQFF

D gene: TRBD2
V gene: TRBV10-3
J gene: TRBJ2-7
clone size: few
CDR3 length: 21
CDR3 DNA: TGTGCCATCAGTGAGCATTTTCAGGAGCACGGAGCGGGAGTTTTCACCTACGAGCAGTACTTC
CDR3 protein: CAISEHFQEHGAGVFTYEQYF

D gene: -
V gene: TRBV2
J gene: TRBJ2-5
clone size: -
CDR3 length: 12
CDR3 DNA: TGTGCCAGCAAACAGCTGCAAGAGACCCAGTACTTC
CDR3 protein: CASKQLQETQYF

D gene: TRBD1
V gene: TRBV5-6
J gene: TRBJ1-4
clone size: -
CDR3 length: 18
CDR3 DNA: TGTGCCAGCAGCTTTGAGGTGGGACAGGGAGTAACTAATGAAAAACTGTTTTTT
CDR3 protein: CASSFEVGQGVTNEKLFF

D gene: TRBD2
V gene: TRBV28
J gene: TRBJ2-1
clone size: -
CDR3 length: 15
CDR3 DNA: TGTGCCAGCAGCGGCCCTAGCGGGGGACAGAATGAGCAGTTCTTC
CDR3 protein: CASSGPSGGQNEQFF

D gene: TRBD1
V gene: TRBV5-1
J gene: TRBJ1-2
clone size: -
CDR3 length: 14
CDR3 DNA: TGCGCCAGCAGCAAGGGACAGATGAACTATGGCTACACCTTC
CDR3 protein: CASSKGQMNYGYTF

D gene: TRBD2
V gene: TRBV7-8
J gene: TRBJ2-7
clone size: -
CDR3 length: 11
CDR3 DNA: TGTGCCAGCAGCTCCGCGGGGGGGCAGTACTTC
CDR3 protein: CASSSAGGQYF

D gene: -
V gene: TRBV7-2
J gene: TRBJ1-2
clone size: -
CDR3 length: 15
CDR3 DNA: TGTGCCAGCAGCTTAGGGACAGAGATATTCTATGGCTACACCTTC
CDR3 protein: CASSLGTEIFYGYTF

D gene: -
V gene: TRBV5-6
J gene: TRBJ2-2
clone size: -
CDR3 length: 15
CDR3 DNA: TGTGCCAGCAGACGGACGGGAGATTACACCGGGGAGCTGTTTTTT
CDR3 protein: CASRRTGDYTGELFF

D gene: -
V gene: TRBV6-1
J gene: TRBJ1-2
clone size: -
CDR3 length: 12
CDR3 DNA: TGTGCCAGGGGGACATCGGACTATGGCTACACCTTC
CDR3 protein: CARGTSDYGYTF

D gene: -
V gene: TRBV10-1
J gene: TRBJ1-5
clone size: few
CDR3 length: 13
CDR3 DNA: TGCGCCAGCAGTCAGGGGCTTAATCAGCCCCAGCATTTT
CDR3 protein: CASSQGLNQPQHF

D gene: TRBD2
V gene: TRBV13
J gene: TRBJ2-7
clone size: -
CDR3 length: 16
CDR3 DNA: TGTGCCAGCAGCTCACCTGGGGGGGAAAGCTCCTACGAGCAGTACTTC
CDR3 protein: CASSSPGGESSYEQYF

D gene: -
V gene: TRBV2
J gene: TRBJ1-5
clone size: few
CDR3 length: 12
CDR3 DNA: TGTGCCAGCACAGGGGACAATCAGCCCCAGCATTTT
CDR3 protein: CASTGDNQPQHF

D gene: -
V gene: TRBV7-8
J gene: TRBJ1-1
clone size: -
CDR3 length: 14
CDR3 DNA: TGTGCCACCACGGATCAACAGGGGAACACTGAAGCTTTCTTT
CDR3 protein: CATTDQQGNTEAFF

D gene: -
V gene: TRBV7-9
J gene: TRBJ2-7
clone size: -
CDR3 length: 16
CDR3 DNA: TGTGCCAGCAGCTTCCCCCCTGGCAGACTGGGCTACGAGCAGTACTTC
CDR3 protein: CASSFPPGRLGYEQYF

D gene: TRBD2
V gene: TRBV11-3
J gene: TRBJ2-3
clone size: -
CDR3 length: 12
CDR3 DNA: TGTGCCAGCAGCTTACCCGGGGGGGAGCAGTATTTT
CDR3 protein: CASSLPGGEQYF

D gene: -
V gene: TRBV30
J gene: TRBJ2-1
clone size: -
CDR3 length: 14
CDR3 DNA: TGTGCCTGGACTAGGGGGGGGCGGTACAATGAGCAGTTCTTC
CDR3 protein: CAWTRGGRYNEQFF

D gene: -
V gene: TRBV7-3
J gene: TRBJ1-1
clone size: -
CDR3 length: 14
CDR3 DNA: TGTGCCAGCAGCCCAAGGGGCGGGGGCACTGAAGCTTTCTTT
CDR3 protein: CASSPRGGGTEAFF

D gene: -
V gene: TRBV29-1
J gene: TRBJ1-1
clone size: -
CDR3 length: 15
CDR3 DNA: TGCAGCGTGCGTATCCAGGGGCCGTTCCTTTCTGAAGCTTTCTTT
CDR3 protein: CSVRIQGPFLSEAFF

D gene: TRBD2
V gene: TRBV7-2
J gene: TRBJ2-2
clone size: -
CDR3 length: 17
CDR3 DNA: TGTGCCAGCAGTTCTCCGGGACTAGCGGGAGTAACCGGGGAGCTGTTTTTT
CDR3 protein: CASSSPGLAGVTGELFF

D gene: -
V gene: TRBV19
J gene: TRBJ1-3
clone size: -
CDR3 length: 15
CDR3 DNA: TGTGCCAGTAGTAGGGACTTGAGCTCTGGAAACACCATATATTTT
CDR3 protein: CASSRDLSSGNTIYF

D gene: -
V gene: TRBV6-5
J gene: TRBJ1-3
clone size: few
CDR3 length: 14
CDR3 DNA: TGTGCCAGCAGTTTCCGAACTGCTGGAAACACCATATATTTT
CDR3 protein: CASSFRTAGNTIYF